This T cell receptor beta chain was observed in a study of T cells after yellow fever vaccination. Overall study findings and caveats: After the booster, approximately 95% of CD4 and more than 85% of CD8 primary-response clones were re-detected. The study noted that FACS-sorted repertoires could contain abundant clonotypes contaminating from the bulk population.

A process of 5'RACE template switching, which added a universal primer site and UMIs, was used to make TCR cDNA. TCRdb fed the 5' RACE reads into MiXCR, producing one record per CDR3 protein. The repertoire holds 500,000 to 650,000 distinct CDR3 sequences, 12% seen once, with under 15% in the top ten. V dropped 2 bases and J dropped 0; count of bases not matched to a gene: 5. CDR1 and CDR2 (germline): KGHSH, LQKENI. This CDR3 spans 16 amino acids. This clonotype was seen many times. What it binds is not known. The clonotype originates from a man aged 30-40 years who received the YFV17D yellow fever vaccine. The sequenced sample was PBMCs, obtained on the day of the yellow fever booster vaccination. The chain recombines TRBV18 with TRBJ2-5; 8 positions agree with TRBD2. Written as DNA, the CDR3 is TGTGCCAGCTCACCAATACTAGCGGATTACCAAGAGACCCAGTACTTC. This encodes CASSPILADYQETQYF.